The rows below give T cell receptor beta chains drawn from one sample of a study of T-cell reconstitution after alpha-beta-depleted transplantation in children. One entry per CDR3 protein results from TCRdb running MiXCR on the PCR reads. The table lists hundreds of thousands of distinct CDR3 sequences, 15% to 20% of them singletons. The material sequenced was PBMCs from the stem cell graft donor, taken from the stem cell graft. The receptors shown here come from a human donor who donated a stem cell graft to a child with acute myeloid leukemia. Each CDR3 is given with its conserved first and last residue. The D gene is left open where the match is weak. Only part of the rows carry a size: once, few, many, or a class if the clone is expanded.

TRBJ2-1 NA TRBV7-9 NA CASSYLTRGHEQFF TGTGCCAGCAGCTATTTAACCCGAGGGCATGAGCAGTTCTTC
TRBJ1-2 NA TRBV7-2 NA CASSLASPGYTF TGTGCCAGCAGCTTAGCATCGCCAGGCTACACCTTC
TRBJ1-1 few TRBV13 NA CASSLSRSRAEAFF TGTGCCAGCAGCTTAAGTCGATCCCGGGCTGAAGCTTTCTTT
TRBJ2-3 few TRBV6-2/TRBV6-3 NA CASSYAGATTDTQYF TGTGCCAGCAGTTACGCGGGGGCCACCACAGATACGCAGTATTTT
TRBJ2-2 NA TRBV12-3/TRBV12-4 TRBD1 CASNYRGQNTGELFF TGTGCCAGCAACTACAGGGGACAGAACACCGGGGAGCTGTTTTTT
TRBJ1-6 many TRBV20-1 NA CSASTGMGISPLHF TGCAGTGCTAGTACAGGGATGGGGATTTCACCCCTCCACTTT
TRBJ2-5 few TRBV24-1 NA CATSLRETQYF TGTGCCACCAGTCTTCGGGAGACCCAGTACTTC
TRBJ1-1 many TRBV20-1 TRBD1 CSAWDRANTEAFF TGCAGTGCTTGGGACAGGGCGAACACTGAAGCTTTCTTT
TRBJ2-2 many TRBV6-1 NA CATSERAWNTGELFF TGTGCCACCTCAGAGCGGGCCTGGAACACCGGGGAGCTGTTTTTT
TRBJ2-1 many TRBV6-1 NA CASKNREGNEQFF TGTGCCAGCAAAAACAGGGAGGGGAATGAGCAGTTCTTC
TRBJ1-3 many TRBV7-2 NA CASSLDFGNTIYF TGTGCCAGCAGCTTGGACTTCGGAAACACCATATATTTT
TRBJ1-2 NA TRBV5-1 TRBD1 CASSFGPADRNYTF TGCGCCAGCAGCTTTGGACCCGCGGACAGGAACTACACCTTC
TRBJ2-3 few TRBV7-8 TRBD2 CASSLVAGSTDTQYF TGTGCCAGCAGCTTAGTAGCGGGGAGCACAGATACGCAGTATTTT
TRBJ1-6 NA TRBV7-9 NA CASSYPAGDDSPLHF TGTGCCAGCAGTTACCCCGCAGGGGATGATTCACCCCTCCACTTT
TRBJ1-5 many TRBV29-1 TRBD1 CSVRTGGNQPQHF TGCAGCGTTCGGACAGGGGGAAATCAGCCCCAGCATTTT
TRBJ2-7 few TRBV7-9 NA CASSLLLSGGEQYF TGTGCCAGCAGCTTACTCCTGTCCGGGGGCGAGCAGTACTTC
TRBJ2-4 few TRBV20-1 TRBD1 CSARDEGAGIAKNIQYF TGCAGTGCTAGAGATGAGGGGGCCGGGATAGCCAAAAACATTCAGTACTTC
TRBJ2-3 few TRBV27 NA CATSSDSYTDTQYF TGTGCCACCTCGAGCGACAGTTACACAGATACGCAGTATTTT
TRBJ1-3 few TRBV12-3/TRBV12-4 NA CASSWVQADTIYF TGTGCCAGCAGTTGGGTGCAGGCTGACACCATATATTTT
TRBJ2-1 many TRBV13 NA CASSLGAGAEEQFF TGTGCCAGCAGCTTAGGGGCAGGCGCGGAGGAGCAGTTCTTC
TRBJ1-1 few TRBV5-1 NA CASSLGQTPGAFF TGCGCCAGCAGCTTGGGCCAGACCCCTGGAGCTTTCTTT
TRBJ1-5 many TRBV7-2 TRBD1 CASSFGTGVNQPQHF TGTGCCAGCAGCTTCGGGACAGGGGTTAATCAGCCCCAGCATTTT
TRBJ1-1 many TRBV7-2 NA CASSLAFKDTEAFF TGTGCCAGCAGCTTAGCGTTTAAGGACACTGAAGCTTTCTTT
TRBJ1-6 few TRBV12-3/TRBV12-4 NA CASRENRVPLHF TGTGCCAGCAGGGAAAACAGGGTTCCCCTCCACTTT
TRBJ2-1 few TRBV7-8 TRBD1 CASSESDRGFYEQFF TGTGCCAGCAGCGAGTCGGACAGGGGTTTTTATGAGCAGTTCTTC
TRBJ1-1 NA TRBV6-1 NA CASSEVRGEAFF TGTGCCAGCAGTGAAGTAAGGGGTGAAGCTTTCTTT
TRBJ2-7 NA TRBV20-1 TRBD2 CSANSAGISYEQYF TGCAGTGCCAACTCAGCGGGGATCTCCTACGAGCAGTACTTC
TRBJ2-3 NA TRBV20-1 NA CSARPLGQGRDTQYF TGCAGTGCTAGACCCCTCGGGCAAGGGAGGGATACGCAGTATTTT
TRBJ2-1 NA TRBV25-1 NA CASSGRAQGNNEQFF TGTGCCAGCAGTGGCCGGGCCCAGGGTAACAATGAGCAGTTCTTC
TRBJ2-5 many TRBV29-1 NA CSVETGQTQYF TGCAGCGTTGAAACGGGCCAGACCCAGTACTTC
TRBJ2-3 few TRBV10-3 NA CAISPGWGGGTDTQYF TGTGCCATCAGCCCTGGGTGGGGTGGTGGCACAGATACGCAGTATTTT
TRBJ2-2 NA TRBV12-5 NA CASGFLRDGDTGELFF TGTGCTAGTGGTTTTCTCCGGGACGGAGACACCGGGGAGCTGTTTTTT
TRBJ2-1 NA TRBV24-1 TRBD2 CATSDSRTSVNEQFF TGTGCCACCAGTGACTCCAGGACTAGCGTAAATGAGCAGTTCTTC
TRBJ1-6 few TRBV10-3 NA CAIRGELNSPLHF TGTGCCATCAGAGGTGAATTGAATTCACCCCTCCACTTT
TRBJ2-3 many TRBV20-1 NA CSATGRLTSTDTQYF TGCAGTGCTACAGGGCGACTAACTAGCACAGATACGCAGTATTTT
TRBJ2-2 NA TRBV12-3/TRBV12-4 NA CASSLGRRENTGELFF TGTGCCAGCAGTTTAGGGAGGCGGGAGAACACCGGGGAGCTGTTTTTT
TRBJ2-7 NA TRBV28 NA CASSTFKRGDEQYF TGTGCCAGCAGTACATTTAAGAGGGGGGACGAGCAGTACTTC
TRBJ1-2 NA TRBV10-3 NA CAISEGASLGGYTF TGTGCCATCAGTGAGGGGGCCTCCTTAGGGGGCTACACCTTC
TRBJ2-1 few TRBV15 NA CATTEAGSSYNEQFF TGTGCCACCACCGAGGCAGGAAGCTCCTACAATGAGCAGTTCTTC